This TCR beta chain was sequenced in a study of blood T cell repertoires in COVID-19. Study-wide context: The cDNA or gDNA used as material had been derived from T cells, B-cell-depleted T cells, or PBMCs.

CDR1 is WNHNN and CDR2 is SYGVQD in the germline V gene (reference sequence). The V end lost 7 bases, the J end lost 3 bases, and 9 bases lay between the germline ends. The CDR3 totals 13 residues. Assay used: immunoSEQ multiplex PCR; TCRdb lists only in-frame clones, some missing. Seen here are around 68,000 clones, around 87% observed once, and the top ten hold 15% to 20%. J is TRBJ1-4 and V is TRBV10-1; D remains unclear. What was sequenced was peripheral blood. The sequence was obtained from a man in his forties or fifties with COVID-19, enrolled during active disease. As DNA, the CDR3 is TGCGCCAGCACGAGCGGAGCTAATGAAAAACTGTTTTTT. It yields the protein CASTSGANEKLFF.